Sequencing of this T cell receptor beta chain was carried out in a study of T cells after yellow fever vaccination. This clonotype was picked up a small number of times. Its antigen is undetermined. Germline values: CDR1 SEHNR, CDR2 FQNEAQ (reference sequence). V lost 4 bases, J lost 1 base, and 3 bases stayed unmatched. The CDR3 spans 14 residues. TCR cDNA was made by 5'RACE template switching, adding a universal primer site and UMIs. Each CDR3 protein gets one entry after TCRdb re-called the 5' RACE reads with MiXCR. The repertoire holds roughly 49,000 distinct CDR3 sequences, with roughly 7.4% as singletons. Study-wide results and limits: Just a small share of clonotypes turned up in the CD4 compartment as well as the CD8 compartment. The bulk population could contribute abundant contaminating clonotypes to FACS-sorted repertoires. Weaker, the secondary response peaked sooner, at day 5 versus 15.

The starting material was CD8+ T cells sorted from PBMCs, obtained around 16 days after the first yellow fever vaccination. The clonotype was recovered from a man aged 18 to 30 who received the YFV17D yellow fever vaccine. The genes are TRBV7-9 and TRBJ2-5, with 7 bases matching TRBD1. The CDR3 region is CASSYGTVQETQYF. CDR3 DNA sequence: TGTGCCAGCAGCTACGGGACAGTCCAAGAGACCCAGTACTTC. Filled out from reference TRBV7-9 and TRBJ2-5, the complete variable domain reads DTGVSQNPRHKITKRGQNVTFRCDPISEHNRLYWYRQTLGQGPEFLTYFQNEAQLEKSRLLSDRFSAERPKGSFSTLEIQRTEQGDSAMYLCASSYGTVQETQYFGPGTRLLVL.